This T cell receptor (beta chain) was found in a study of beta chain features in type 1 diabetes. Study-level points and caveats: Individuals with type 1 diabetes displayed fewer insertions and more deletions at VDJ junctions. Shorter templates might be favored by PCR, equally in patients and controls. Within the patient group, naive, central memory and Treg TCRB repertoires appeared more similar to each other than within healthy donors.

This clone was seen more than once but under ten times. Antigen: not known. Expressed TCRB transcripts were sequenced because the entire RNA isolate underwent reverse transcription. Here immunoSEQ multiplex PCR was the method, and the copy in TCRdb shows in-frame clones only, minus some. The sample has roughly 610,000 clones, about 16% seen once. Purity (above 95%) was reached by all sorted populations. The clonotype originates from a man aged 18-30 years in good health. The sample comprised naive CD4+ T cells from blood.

The CDR3 region is CASTGQGYPDYGYTF. CDR3 bases: TGTGCCAGCACCGGACAGGGCTACCCCGACTATGGCTACACCTTC. This chain links TRBV6-5 with TRBJ1-2; 8 nucleotides agree with TRBD1. Per the germline V gene, CDR1 is MNHEY and CDR2 is SVGAGI. V dropped 7 bases and J dropped 3; count of bases not matched to a gene: 10. The CDR3 extends over 15 amino acids.